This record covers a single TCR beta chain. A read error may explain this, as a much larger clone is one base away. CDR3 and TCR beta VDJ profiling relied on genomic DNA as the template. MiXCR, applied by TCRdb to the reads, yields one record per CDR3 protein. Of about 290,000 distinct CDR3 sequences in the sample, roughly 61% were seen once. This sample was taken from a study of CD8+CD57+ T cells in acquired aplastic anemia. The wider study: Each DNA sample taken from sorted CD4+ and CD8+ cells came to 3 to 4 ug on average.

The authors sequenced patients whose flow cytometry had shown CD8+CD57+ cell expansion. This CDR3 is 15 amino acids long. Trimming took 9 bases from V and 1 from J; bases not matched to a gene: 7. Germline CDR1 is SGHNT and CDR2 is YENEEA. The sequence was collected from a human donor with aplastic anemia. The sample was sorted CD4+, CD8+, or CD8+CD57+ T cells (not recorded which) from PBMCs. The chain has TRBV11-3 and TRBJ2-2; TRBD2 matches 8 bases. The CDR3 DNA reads TGTGCCAGAAGCGTGAGCGGGGGGAACACCGGGGAGCTGTTTTTT. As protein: CARSVSGGNTGELFF.